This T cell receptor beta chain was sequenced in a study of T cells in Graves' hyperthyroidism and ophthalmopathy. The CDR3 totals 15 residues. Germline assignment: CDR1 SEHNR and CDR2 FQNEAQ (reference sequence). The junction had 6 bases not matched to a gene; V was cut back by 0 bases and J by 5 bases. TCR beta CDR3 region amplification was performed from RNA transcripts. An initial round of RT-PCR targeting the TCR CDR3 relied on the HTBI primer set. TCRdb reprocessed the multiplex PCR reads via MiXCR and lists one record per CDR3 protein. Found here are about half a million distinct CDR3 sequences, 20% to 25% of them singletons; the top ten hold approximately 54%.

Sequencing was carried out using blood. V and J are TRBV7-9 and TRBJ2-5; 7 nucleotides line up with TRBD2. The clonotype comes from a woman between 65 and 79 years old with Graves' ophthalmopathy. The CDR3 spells CASSLARLARETQYF. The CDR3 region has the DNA TGTGCCAGCAGCTTAGCCCGACTAGCTCGGGAGACCCAGTACTTC. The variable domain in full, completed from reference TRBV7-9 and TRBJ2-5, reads DTGVSQNPRHKITKRGQNVTFRCDPISEHNRLYWYRQTLGQGPEFLTYFQNEAQLEKSRLLSDRFSAERPKGSFSTLEIQRTEQGDSAMYLCASSLARLARETQYFGPGTRLLVL.